The clone carrying this T cell receptor (beta chain) was recorded at least ten times. RNA transcripts provided the source from which TCR beta CDR3 regions were amplified. The HTBI primer set drove a first-round RT-PCR of the TCR CDR3. TCRdb processed the multiplex PCR reads anew with MiXCR; each CDR3 protein has one entry. Counted here are about half a million distinct CDR3 sequences, less than 25% occurring once; the ten biggest clones make up about 25%. The data were obtained in a study of T cells in Graves' hyperthyroidism and ophthalmopathy. V was pared by 4 bases and J by 4 bases, with 11 bases between. The CDR3 loop spans 14 amino acids. Hyperthyroidism was newly diagnosed in patients aged 18 to 65 (duration under 2 months). It was uncontrolled infection, other autoimmune disease, pregnancy or lactation that excluded patients. The PBMCs were taken from 10 ml of fresh peripheral blood.

The V call is TRBV12-3 or TRBV12-4, the J call TRBJ1-5; D ambiguous. Sequenced sample: blood. This TCR was sampled from a man aged 18 to 30 with Graves' hyperthyroidism. The CDR3 is CASSYGELNQPQHF. For the CDR3, the DNA is TGTGCCAGCAGTTACGGGGAGCTAAATCAGCCCCAGCATTTT.